The clone carrying this TCR beta chain was recorded a few times. Its target is unknown. This sample stems from a study of a mutant IDH1 vaccine in newly diagnosed glioma. Study-wide points: Apparently, pseudoprogression bore no relation to changes among the top peripheral T cell clonotypes.

The data were produced by immunoSEQ multiplex PCR, yet TCRdb's version contains in-frame clones alone and is incomplete. The top ten hold roughly 2% of the sample, which has 69,000 or so clones, around 84% seen once. Described time point: week 35, safety follow-up. What each vaccine dose contained was 300 ug of mutant IDH1 20-mer peptide, accompanied by topical imiquimod. This specimen consisted of PBMCs, obtained from a glioma patient whose treatment included an IDH1 peptide vaccine. The receptor was derived from a man aged 25 to 40 with glioma.

CDR3 sequence (DNA): TGCGCCAGCAGCTTAAGGGGGGCTGGCACTGAAGCTTTCTTT. Its translation is CASSLRGAGTEAFF. The chain has TRBV5-1 and TRBJ1-1; D is possibly TRBD1 (6 bases). The germline V gene encodes CDR1 SGHRS and CDR2 YFSETQ. The CDR3 spans 14 residues. Between the trimmed V and J ends, which lost 2 bases and 4 bases, there was a span of 12 bases.